The 19 T cell receptor beta chains below come from one sample, sequenced in a study of cytomegalovirus exposure and HLA in healthy donors. A multiplex PCR was run with 60 Vbeta primers and 13 Jbeta primers. Repertoires were generated with immunoSEQ multiplex PCR, while TCRdb's copy carries only in-frame clones and drops some. Of some 130,000 clones listed, roughly 77% are singletons. Material for sequencing was PBMCs. The receptors shown here come from a woman aged 35 to 49 in good health and CMV-seropositive.

This clone is a singleton in its sample. The chain uses TRBV5-1 and TRBJ1-5; maybe TRBD1 (5 bases). This CDR3 comprises 14 residues. V was trimmed by 2 bases and J by 2 bases, leaving 8 bases between them. The germline CDR1 and CDR2 sequences are SGHRS and YFSETQ. CDR3 protein: CASSLIRGNQPQHF. The CDR3 DNA reads TGCGCCAGCAGCTTAATCAGGGGCAATCAGCCCCAGCATTTT.

DNA of the CDR3: TGTGCCAGCAGGACCGGCGGGGGGCGTAGCTACGAGCAGTACTTC. Translated: CASRTGGGRSYEQYF. The chain couples TRBV6-5 to TRBJ2-7, with TRBD2 identical over 8 bases. This CDR3 comprises 15 residues. Losses at the gene ends were 6 bases for V and 3 bases for J; bases not matched to a gene: 10. Germline V gene data show CDR1 as MNHEY and CDR2 as SVGAGI.

The gene calls are TRBV4-3 and TRBJ1-1; unclear D gene. Trimming shortened V by 1 base and J by 1 base, and 10 bases separated the two germline ends. Looked up from germline, CDR1 is LGHNA and CDR2 is YSLEER. The CDR3 extends over 15 amino acids. The CDR3 DNA is TGCGCCAGCAGCCAAGGGAGGTTCGCGAACACTGAAGCTTTCTTT. Translation gives CASSQGRFANTEAFF.

CDR3 protein: CASSFLAENTEAFF. The DNA for the CDR3 is TGCGCCAGCAGCTTTCTCGCGGAGAACACTGAAGCTTTCTTT. The chain has TRBV5-1 and TRBJ1-1; no firm D call. The V gene lost 2 bases and the J gene lost 1 base, with 9 bases spanning the gap. The CDR3 length is 14 residues. The germline CDR1 and CDR2 sequences are SGHRS and YFSETQ.

The V call is TRBV6-5, the J call TRBJ2-6; the match to TRBD1 covers 7 bases. The CDR3 is made up of 15 amino acids. Germline V gene sequence: CDR1 MNHEY, CDR2 SVGAGI. The V segment lost 6 bases and the J segment 2 bases; nucleotides outside the gene matches: 4. CDR3 DNA sequence: TGTGCCAGCAGCAGAGACAGGGCTGGGGCCAACGTCCTGACTTTC. It codes for CASSRDRAGANVLTF.

The chain couples TRBV28 to TRBJ2-1, with D possibly being TRBD2 (6 bases). CDR1 and CDR2 (germline): MDHEN, SYDVKM. The V and J ends lost 5 bases and 0 bases respectively, with 11 bases between them. This CDR3 spans 15 amino acids. This chain's CDR3 is CASSIDGSSYNEQFF. The CDR3 DNA reads as TGTGCCAGCAGTATAGACGGGAGCTCCTACAATGAGCAGTTCTTC. The variable domain in full, completed from reference TRBV28 and TRBJ2-1, reads DVKVTQSSRYLVKRTGEKVFLECVQDMDHENMFWYRQDPGLGLRLIYFSYDVKMKEKGDIPEGYSVSREKKERFSLILESASTNQTSMYLCASSIDGSSYNEQFFGPGTRLTVL.

This clone showed up just a few times. The chain recombines TRBV29-1 with TRBJ2-7; D remains ambiguous. This CDR3 spans 12 amino acids. In germline, CDR1 is SQVTM, CDR2 ANQGSEA. V dropped 4 bases and J dropped 4 bases, with 11 bases sitting between them. The CDR3 here is CSVGDQDYEQYF. The CDR3 DNA sequence: TGCAGCGTTGGTGATCAGGATTACGAGCAGTACTTC.

The V call is TRBV5-1, the J call TRBJ2-3; a weak D match, TRBD2 (6 bases). V lost 4 bases and J 2 bases, leaving 17 bases between the germline ends. Germline V gene sequence: CDR1 SGHRS, CDR2 YFSETQ. The CDR3 loop spans 16 amino acids. CDR3 loop: CASSLIRLVDTDTQYF. CDR3 DNA sequence: TGCGCCAGCAGCCTTATCCGACTAGTAGACACAGATACGCAGTATTTT. The full variable domain, in which reference TRBV5-1 and TRBJ2-3 provide the parts outside the CDR3, is KAGVTQTPRYLIKTRGQQVTLSCSPISGHRSVSWYQQTPGQGLQFLFEYFSETQRNKGNFPGRFSGRQFSNSRSEMNVSTLELGDSALYLCASSLIRLVDTDTQYFGPGTRLTVL.

This clone has more than one count but fewer than ten. The chain is built from TRBV6-5 and TRBJ2-7; D is undetermined. Germline V lookup: CDR1 MNHEY, CDR2 SVGAGI. This CDR3 comprises 12 residues. Trimming cost V 2 bases and J 4 bases, with 6 bases left between them. The CDR3 DNA reads TGTGCCAGCAGTTACGGCCCGTACGAGCAGTACTTC. As protein: CASSYGPYEQYF.

The gene calls are TRBV19 and TRBJ2-3, with 9 bases aligning to TRBD1. V gave up 5 bases and J gave up 5 bases; unmatched junction bases: 5. CDR3 length: 14 residues. Germline V CDR1 and CDR2: LNHDA, SQIVND (reference sequence). The CDR3 spells CASSSGTGRDTQYF. Here the CDR3 DNA reads TGTGCCAGTAGTTCCGGGACAGGGAGAGATACGCAGTATTTT. Combining the CDR3 with reference TRBV19 and TRBJ2-3 gives the whole variable domain DGGITQSPKYLFRKEGQNVTLSCEQNLNHDAMYWYRQDPGQGLRLIYYSQIVNDFQKGDIAEGYSVSREKKESFPLTVTSAQKNPTAFYLCASSSGTGRDTQYFGPGTRLTVL.

CDR3 DNA sequence: TGTGCCAGTAGTACGGGGGGCGGAGGGACTGAAGCTTTCTTT. Amino acid sequence: CASSTGGGGTEAFF. The chain carries TRBV19 and TRBJ1-1; tentative D call: TRBD1 (6 bases). Germline assignment: CDR1 LNHDA and CDR2 SQIVND (reference sequence). This CDR3 contains 14 residues. V was trimmed by 4 bases and J by 5 bases, leaving 14 bases between them.

This chain joins TRBV29-1 and TRBJ1-4; D is possibly TRBD1 (6 bases). The CDR3 covers 14 residues. Germline lookup yields CDR1 SQVTM and CDR2 ANQGSEA. Trimming took 1 base from V and 8 from J, leaving 14 bases between them. CDR3 region: CSVEAGVLGEKLFF. CDR3 nucleotides: TGCAGCGTTGAAGCAGGGGTCTTGGGGGAAAAACTGTTTTTT.

This clone was detected a few times. The chain couples TRBV18 to TRBJ2-7; 11 bases align to TRBD1. The junction had 1 base not matched to a gene; V was cut back by 0 bases and J by 3 bases. Germline V gene lookup returns CDR1 KGHSH and CDR2 LQKENI. The CDR3 contains 15 residues. In DNA, the CDR3 is TGTGCCAGCTCACCACCGGGACAGGGGGGCTACGAGCAGTACTTC. It is translated as CASSPPGQGGYEQYF.

The CDR3 spells CASSQEGAREQYF. The CDR3 DNA sequence: TGCGCCAGCAGCCAAGAGGGAGCGCGGGAGCAGTACTTC. The gene calls are TRBV4-1 and TRBJ2-7; the D gene is possibly TRBD2 (5 bases). CDR3 size: 13 residues. CDR1 and CDR2 from the germline V gene are MGHRA and YSYEKL. The V gene lost 0 bases and the J gene lost 7 bases, with 10 bases spanning the gap.

V usage is TRBV2 and J usage is TRBJ1-6; 7 nucleotides agree with TRBD1. The V segment lost 2 bases and the J segment 9 bases; nucleotides outside the gene matches: 10. Germline values: CDR1 SNHLY, CDR2 FYNNEI. The CDR3 extends over 16 amino acids. The CDR3: CASSELPTGDGSPLHF. As DNA, the CDR3 is TGTGCCAGCAGTGAACTTCCAACAGGGGACGGTTCACCCCTCCACTTT.

The genes are TRBV29-1 and TRBJ2-1; D unclear. Trimming took 4 bases from V and 8 from J, leaving 6 bases between them. This CDR3 comprises 10 residues. Germline CDR1 is SQVTM and CDR2 is ANQGSEA. Here the CDR3 DNA reads TGCAGCGTTGGTGTCTATGAGCAGTTCTTC. This translates into CSVGVYEQFF.

The chain has TRBV4-2 and TRBJ2-7; D is possibly TRBD2 (6 bases). The CDR3 length is 13 residues. Germline lookup yields CDR1 LGHNA and CDR2 YNFKEQ. Trimming cost V 1 base and J 3 bases, with 7 bases left between them. The CDR3 here is CASSQGGGYEQYF. Here the CDR3 DNA reads TGTGCCAGCAGCCAAGGGGGAGGCTACGAGCAGTACTTC.

V is TRBV28 and J is TRBJ2-3; 9 bases are shared with TRBD2. In germline, CDR1 is MDHEN, CDR2 SYDVKM. CDR3 length: 15 amino acids. Trimming took 1 base from V and 4 from J; bases not matched to a gene: 3. CDR3 sequence: CASSLSSGNPDTQYF. In nucleotides, the CDR3 is TGTGCCAGCAGTTTATCTAGCGGGAACCCAGATACGCAGTATTTT.

The V gene is TRBV5-1, the J gene TRBJ2-1; 7 nucleotides match TRBD2. Germline V gene data show CDR1 as SGHRS and CDR2 as YFSETQ. The CDR3 has 17 residues. With V trimmed by 3 bases and J by 7 bases, 16 bases remained unmatched. The CDR3 bases are TGCGCCAGCAGCTCGGGACCGGGACTACACCCTAGGAATGAGCAGTTCTTC. Its protein product is CASSSGPGLHPRNEQFF.